This is a list of T cell receptor beta chains from one sample in a study of siplizumab effects on memory and regulatory T cells. This table comes from immunoSEQ multiplex PCR, and its TCRdb copy is limited to in-frame clones, with some not included. The table has some 52,000 clones, about 97% seen once. The sequencing sample was made of naive CD4+ T cells sorted from blood. These receptors all stem from a human donor in good health. The CDR3 runs from the conserved cysteine through the conserved F or W. D genes are given only for firm matches. Some rows mark clone size as missing; the rest say once, few, many or name a class of expanded clone.

- TRBJ2-6 TRBV7-3 - 15 CASSLTGTGANVLTF TGTGCCAGCAGCCTAACCGGGACTGGGGCCAACGTCCTGACTTTC
- TRBJ2-2 TRBV4-3 - 16 CASSQLWGRVAGELFF TGCGCCAGCAGCCAACTGTGGGGCAGGGTGGCCGGGGAGCTGTTTTTT
TRBD1 TRBJ1-5 TRBV19 - 15 CASSTGTGVQQPQHF TGTGCCAGTAGTACGGGGACAGGGGTACAACAGCCCCAGCATTTT
- TRBJ2-2 TRBV6-1 - 14 CASSREPYTGELFF TGTGCCAGCAGCCGGGAGCCATACACCGGGGAGCTGTTTTTT
TRBD1 TRBJ2-7 TRBV27 - 13 CASSFSEGQGATF TGTGCCAGCAGTTTTTCCGAGGGACAGGGGGCGACTTTC
TRBD2 TRBJ2-7 TRBV28 - 14 CASRLAGRTYEQYF TGTGCCAGCAGATTAGCGGGACGCACCTACGAGCAGTACTTC
- TRBJ2-7 TRBV19 - 14 CASMEGSNSYEQYF TGTGCCAGTATGGAGGGCAGCAACTCCTACGAGCAGTACTTC
TRBD1 TRBJ2-7 TRBV5-4 - 13 CASSSEQGYEQYF TGTGCCAGCAGCTCGGAACAGGGGTACGAGCAGTACTTC
- TRBJ1-5 TRBV19 - 14 CASSVTSGDQPQHF TGTGCCAGTAGTGTCACCTCAGGAGATCAGCCCCAGCATTTT
TRBD2 TRBJ2-1 TRBV11-3 - 16 CASSTRLREGNNEQFF TGTGCCAGCAGCACACGACTGCGGGAGGGTAACAATGAGCAGTTCTTC
TRBD2 TRBJ2-1 TRBV9 - 15 CASSVETSGTGEQFF TGTGCCAGCAGCGTAGAGACTAGCGGGACTGGTGAGCAGTTCTTC
- TRBJ1-2 TRBV7-9 - 16 CASSPPGTRANYGYTF TGTGCCAGCAGTCCGCCGGGGACACGAGCTAACTATGGCTACACCTTC
- TRBJ2-3 TRBV5-1 - 16 CASSLRAGVLTDTQYF TGCGCCAGCAGCTTGAGGGCAGGGGTATTGACAGATACGCAGTATTTT
- TRBJ2-2 TRBV7-2 - 12 CASSPGQYELFF TGTGCCAGCAGCCCAGGACAGTACGAGCTGTTTTTT
- TRBJ2-6 TRBV28 - 13 CATQISGANVLTF TGTGCCACTCAAATCTCTGGGGCCAACGTCCTGACTTTC
- TRBJ1-6 TRBV19 - 14 CASSIGQGNSPLHF TGTGCCAGTAGTATCGGGCAGGGGAATTCACCCCTCCACTTT
- TRBJ1-6 TRBV6-1 once 15 CASSGLSSYNSPLHF TGTGCCAGCAGTGGGTTAAGCTCCTATAATTCACCCCTCCACTTT
TRBD1 TRBJ1-2 TRBV5-1 once 14 CASSQQTGNYGYTF TGCGCCAGCAGCCAGCAGACAGGGAACTATGGCTACACCTTC
TRBD1 TRBJ2-2 TRBV18 - 16 CASSPDRARGTGELFF TGTGCCAGCTCTCCCGACAGGGCCCGTGGGACCGGGGAGCTGTTTTTT
- TRBJ1-2 TRBV7-2 - 14 CASSLRWGDHGYTF TGTGCCAGCAGCTTAAGATGGGGAGACCATGGCTACACCTTC
- TRBJ2-1 TRBV7-6 - 11 CASSLYDEQFF TGTGCCAGCAGCTTATATGATGAGCAGTTCTTC
- TRBJ1-4 TRBV6-1 - 14 CASRRRGSNEKLFF TGTGCCAGCAGAAGACGGGGGAGCAATGAAAAACTGTTTTTT
- TRBJ2-3 TRBV30 - 16 CAWSALGGARTDTQYF TGTGCCTGGAGTGCCCTTGGGGGCGCTCGCACAGATACGCAGTATTTT
- TRBJ2-7 TRBV7-3 - 14 CASSLVTRVSEQYF TGTGCCAGCAGCTTAGTCACAAGGGTGAGCGAGCAGTACTTC
TRBD2 TRBJ2-2 TRBV7-3 - 16 CASSPRTSGRTGELFF TGTGCCAGCAGCCCCCGGACTAGCGGGAGGACCGGGGAGCTGTTTTTT
- TRBJ1-1 TRBV5-1 - 18 CASSLVGHMRNSGAEAFF TGCGCCAGCAGCTTGGTCGGACACATGCGCAATTCTGGTGCTGAAGCTTTCTTT
- TRBJ2-7 TRBV4-2 - 13 CASSLGSKYEQYF TGTGCCAGCAGCTTAGGGAGCAAATACGAGCAGTACTTC
TRBD2 TRBJ2-5 TRBV30 - 13 CAWSGTSQETQYF TGTGCCTGGAGTGGGACTAGTCAAGAGACCCAGTACTTC
- TRBJ2-3 TRBV21-1 - 13 CASSKKKRDTQYF TGTGCCAGCAGCAAAAAGAAACGAGATACGCAGTATTTT
- TRBJ1-1 TRBV5-6 - 13 CASSPWLGTEAFF TGTGCCAGCAGTCCATGGTTAGGCACTGAAGCTTTCTTT
- TRBJ1-4 TRBV4-1 - 14 CASSQNGGREKLFF TGCGCCAGCAGCCAAAATGGGGGCAGGGAAAAACTGTTTTTT
TRBD1 TRBJ2-3 TRBV6-4 - 14 CASRETGGEDTQYF TGTGCCAGCAGGGAAACAGGGGGCGAGGATACGCAGTATTTT
- TRBJ1-2 TRBV5-4 - 13 CASSPDSNYGYTF TGTGCCAGCAGCCCCGACAGTAACTATGGCTACACCTTC
- TRBJ2-7 TRBV6-5 - 11 CASSTQGRQYF TGTGCCAGCAGTACACAGGGTCGTCAGTACTTC
- TRBJ2-5 TRBV18 - 14 CASSHSYSQETQYF TGTGCCAGCTCCCACTCCTACAGTCAAGAGACCCAGTACTTC